This TCR beta chain emerged from a study of cytomegalovirus exposure and HLA in healthy donors (dated by TCRdb to 2015 to 2018). Some background on the complete study: An earlier analysis of several hundred of the donors reported about 300 Gb of sequence data and around 110 million unique TCR beta sequences obtained from about 180 million T cells. About 310 gigabases of sequencing data and 70 million to 85 million unique TCR sequences were included in an early release covering under 650 HLA-typed donors. Among the roughly 410 genotyped donors, around 81% belonged to the genetic ancestry cluster associated with self-reported Caucasian donors. The study aimed to test whether signatures of past pathogen exposure could be identified by cataloging public T cell receptors. The study profiled the T cell repertoires of hundreds of subjects by immunosequencing and related them to cytomegalovirus serostatus. In addition to the first cohort of 650 to 800 subjects, a separate validation cohort of 120 different subjects was used. To predict cytomegalovirus infection status, the study brought together high-throughput TCR immunosequencing, statistical association of individual TCRs with disease status, and machine learning. A later analysis re-examined previously published TCR beta repertoires from several hundred donors and added high-resolution HLA genotyping to investigate patterns of TCR occurrence. In the later analysis, no new phenotypic data were used to find candidate immune exposures; instead, reliance was placed on TCR beta sequences and their occurrence across donors. An earlier analysis of 587 of the donors used high-throughput TCR beta sequencing to judge whether each TCR beta V gene segment behaved as functional or pseudogenic. Donor age, sex, ethnicity and CMV serostatus were compiled alongside the repertoire data. A later genetic analysis took genome-wide SNP genotypes for 398 of the 666 donors and used that subset as a discovery cohort. All discovery cohort repertoires had been generated using a single sequencing platform. Class I and class II HLA loci were covered by the typing at four-digit resolution. The number of donors typed differed by locus, with about 629-630 for A, B, C, DRB1 and DQB1, approximately 500 for DQA1, 606 for DPA1, and some 440 for DPB1. About five DR-DQ haplotypes were treated as single units for association and clustering because of strong linkage in the cohort. Across about 370 genotyped donors of the cohort, an average of about 240,000 unique TCR beta nucleotide sequences per donor were sequenced, and 15% to 20% of those sequences were non-productive. Broad study findings and their caveats: In a later analysis, TCR association rates were found to vary across HLA loci, with the most associated TCRs seen for DRB1 alleles and the fewest for HLA-C alleles. A later genetic analysis reported fewer N-insertions in productive TCRs among donors in an Asian-associated ancestry cluster than the roughly 620-donor mean. The study gave a list of some 150 TCR beta chains associated with cytomegalovirus. Because HLA typing was unavailable for some donors at each locus, only the typed subset was used in association tests. Because counts were too low, some 16 rarely observed V segments, including chromosome 9 orphons, were excluded from the earlier analysis of under 650 of the donors. While some public TCRs were present in many individuals, most TCR sequences turned up only very rarely across donors. Sequencing depth was assumed to be roughly uniform across donors in the presence/absence analyses, though that assumption may not hold. A later genetic analysis associated a missense DCLRE1C variant with V-gene and J-gene trimming of TCR beta chains, and an independent cohort replicated the association. According to a later analysis, parvovirus B19, influenza, CMV and Epstein-Barr virus appeared linked to several top co-occurrence clusters. In a later analysis, HLA-associated TCR beta chains were found to be more clonally expanded and to have lower generation probabilities than equally common non-associated chains. The classifier was reported to diagnose cytomegalovirus status with high specificity and sensitivity in both the original and validation cohorts. Linkage disequilibrium might explain the correlated functional status among segregating V segments, but an unknown experimental factor could not be ruled out. An earlier analysis of some 560 of the donors showed that most TCR beta V segments appeared in productive rearrangements either about 90% or about 30% of the time, which broadly matched IMGT annotations. In vitro tests confirmed that a few of the cytomegalovirus-associated TCR beta chains recognize cytomegalovirus antigens. A cluster of highly shared sequence variants was judged likely to be a technical artifact of the sequencing pipeline. The authors suggested that the approach could potentially be generalized to other disease states and immunological phenotypes. When HLA alleles, especially DR and DQ, strongly co-occurred, attributing TCR associations to individual alleles was difficult. CMV serostatus was the only immune exposure information available for the cohort. A further reported finding was that TCR beta sequences accurately predicted the HLA-A and HLA-B alleles for most subjects in the first cohort. The cohort was sequenced for TCR beta chains only, and without alpha or paired-chain data the features that could be detected were limited. In a later analysis, some 18,000 TCR beta sequences were associated with specific HLA alleles at a false discovery rate of 0.05. According to a later analysis, most CMV-associated TCR beta chains appeared to be HLA-restricted, and the HLA associations seemed to be driven largely by CMV exposure.

As for this clone: Its antigen is unknown. Per-base quality was not reported, and no clone a single base away is much larger than it.

Libraries were made using the immunoSEQ multiplex PCR assay. For the multiplex PCR, a mixture combining 60 forward primers for TCR Vbeta segments and 13 reverse primers for TCR Jbeta segments was used. The CDR3 region of rearranged TCR beta genes was amplified from genomic DNA with a multiplex PCR assay. On the Illumina HiSeq System, the amplified TCR beta libraries were sequenced as 87-base-pair reads. The published analysis was carried out like this. Across the 670 or so repertoires, a later analysis counted tens of millions of unique TCR beta chains, 9 million to 14 million of which were shared by at least two donors. To remove PCR and sequencing errors, raw reads were error-corrected and collapsed into unique sequences using a nearest-neighbor algorithm that merged closely related sequences. V, D and J gene segments were assigned by aligning CDR3 sequences to IMGT reference sequences. For a sequence to be retained, a match of at least six nucleotides to both a V gene segment and a J gene segment was required. Rearrangements were classified as productive when the CDR3 lacked stop codons and remained in frame with V and J, and all other rearrangements were classified as non-productive. CDR3 was defined according to IMGT convention as the region running from the second conserved V-encoded cysteine to the conserved J-encoded phenylalanine. The earlier analysis of 500 to 750 of the donors excluded any sequence lacking an unambiguous match to a single V gene segment. In an earlier analysis of approximately 500 of the donors, a V segment was called functional when productive rearrangements were above 56.7%, and segregating when the standard deviation between donors exceeded 5%. To diagnose cytomegalovirus status from the catalog of TCR beta chain sequences, a statistical classification framework was built. V and J gene assignment, in a later analysis, came from comparing TCR nucleotide sequences with IMGT/GENE-DB human TR gene sequences. In a later analysis, CDR3 sequences and most-parsimonious VDJ recombination scenarios were assigned using the TCRdist pipeline. In a later analysis, each TCR beta chain was defined by its CDR3 amino acid sequence together with its V-gene family, and reads without a unique V-gene family were excluded. To address suspected cross-contamination and a sequencing artifact, a later analysis removed under 600 highly shared, low-generation-probability nucleotide sequences. In a later analysis, a clonal expansion index was calculated for each public chain from normalized within-repertoire ranks of inferred template counts. Generation probabilities in a later analysis came from a VDJ recombination model fitted to out-of-frame rearrangements, and those results were checked against IGoR. A later analysis scored TCR-TCR, TCR-HLA and TCR-CMV co-occurrence with hypergeometric tests, applying a repertoire-size bias correction to TCR pairs. A later analysis estimated false discovery rates by permuting HLA or CMV assignments 20 times. In a later analysis, co-occurring TCRs were grouped using DBSCAN, and TCRdist sequence similarity was added for clustering within HLA-allele-positive subsets. For co-occurrence clustering, repertoires with fewer than 30,000 or more than 120,000 public chains were excluded, along with four or five repertoires with anomalous nucleotide sharing. In TCRdb, the immuneACCESS table is reduced to in-frame sequences with V and J assigned. These tables do not hold every clone; where another copy was compared, an unresolved V gene accounts for under half, and the others remain unexplained. V and J calls and clone size are those listed in that table; D and trimming were worked out from the DNA. This sample lists 95,000 to 100,000 clones; around 75% were detected once. The ten largest clones add up to 8% to 13% of the sample.

The cohort was made up of under 800 healthy bone marrow donors. At the time of sampling, all cohort members were nominally healthy, though unrecorded immune exposures were likely present. The donor tested CMV seronegative and was one of the 352 seronegative cohort members. Each donor provided a peripheral blood sample, and peripheral blood mononuclear cells were used for TCR beta sequencing. The Qiagen DNeasy Blood Extraction Kit was used to extract genomic DNA from the blood cell samples. The receptor was derived from a man aged 50 or older in good health and CMV-seronegative. The sample was PBMCs.

The nucleotides read TGTGCCAGCAGTTACTCTGGACAGAACTATGGCTACACCTTC. Translated, this gives CASSYSGQNYGYTF. The chain is encoded by TRBV6-5 joined to TRBJ1-2; TRBD1 is a weak D gene call, 6 bases matching. Per the germline V gene, MNHEY is the CDR1 and SVGAGI is the CDR2. CDR3 length: 14 amino acids, cysteine to phenylalanine. Only CDR3 DNA remains: 42 bases, in frame from the first base. V and J lose 0 bases and 2 bases, and a span of 7 bases separates them.